Shown below are 30 T cell receptor beta chains from a single sample sequenced in a study of T-cell reconstitution after alpha-beta-depleted transplantation in children. The TCRbeta library was prepared with unique molecular identifiers. TCRdb reprocessed the PCR reads via MiXCR and lists one record per CDR3 protein. This sample has around 190,000 distinct CDR3 sequences, with 6.6% found just once. The sequenced sample was PBMCs, obtained before TCRalphabeta/CD19-depleted stem cell transplant. Source of these receptors: a boy aged 2 to 9 with acute lymphoblastic leukemia, due to receive a stem cell transplant.

This clonotype has at least ten counts. The chain is built from TRBV10-1 and TRBJ2-3, with D maybe TRBD2 (5 bases). Germline V CDR1 and CDR2: WNHNN, SYGVQD (reference sequence). Trimming pared 10 bases from V and 0 bases from J, leaving 14 bases between. This CDR3 has 14 residues. The CDR3 nucleotides read TGCGCCACCGGGATTCGTGGAAGCACAGATACGCAGTATTTT. Translated: CATGIRGSTDTQYF.

The gene calls are TRBV12-3 or TRBV12-4 and TRBJ2-1; D is unresolved. This CDR3 region has 16 residues. V lost 1 base to trimming and J lost 5 bases, with 15 bases between them. The CDR3 loop reads CASSLGWTMWNNEQFF. The CDR3 DNA follows: TGTGCCAGCAGTTTAGGATGGACCATGTGGAACAATGAGCAGTTCTTC.

This clonotype was seen many times. The genes are TRBV10-2 and TRBJ2-5, with TRBD2 matching over 13 bases. In germline, CDR1 is WSHSY, CDR2 SAAADI. V lost 6 bases to trimming and J lost 2 bases; unmatched junction nucleotides: 0. The CDR3 totals 14 residues. CDR3 protein: CASRLAGGQETQYF. The CDR3 DNA sequence: TGCGCCAGCAGACTAGCGGGGGGGCAAGAGACCCAGTACTTC.

This clonotype was detected many times. V is TRBV5-1 and J is TRBJ2-5, with no clear D. Germline-derived CDR1 and CDR2 are SGHRS and YFSETQ. Trimming removed 4 bases from V and 5 bases from J, with 24 bases in between. The length of the CDR3 is 17 residues. The CDR3 sequence: CASSPIWFLSPRETQYF. CDR3 nucleotides: TGCGCCAGCAGCCCTATTTGGTTCCTATCTCCCCGGGAGACCCAGTACTTC.

This clonotype was seen at least ten times. This chain links TRBV11-2 with TRBJ2-3, with D unresolved. There are 16 residues in the CDR3. Germline values: CDR1 SGHAT, CDR2 FQNNGV. The V and J ends lost 3 bases and 0 bases respectively, with 13 bases between them. CDR3 nucleotide sequence: TGTGCCAGCAGCTTCGGACGCATGACTAGCACAGATACGCAGTATTTT. Protein sequence: CASSFGRMTSTDTQYF.

V is TRBV2 and J is TRBJ2-7; D remains ambiguous. The CDR3 contains 15 residues. With 1 base removed from V and 1 base from J, the gap between germline ends came to 11 bases. Germline V gives CDR1 SNHLY, CDR2 FYNNEI. The CDR3 DNA follows: TGTGCCAGCAGTGAAGGGGGTGACCCTTCCTACGAGCAGTACTTC. As protein: CASSEGGDPSYEQYF. Full variable domain (rest looked up from reference TRBV2 and TRBJ2-7): EPEVTQTPSHQVTQMGQEVILRCVPISNHLYFYWYRQILGQKVEFLVSFYNNEISEKSEIFDDQFSVERPDGSNFTLKIRSTKLEDSAMYFCASSEGGDPSYEQYFGPGTRLTVT.

This clonotype was seen repeatedly, ten times or more. The CDR3 region has the DNA TGCGCCAGCAGCCTGACTAGCGGGGGTGTAAATGAGCAGTTCTTC. Protein: CASSLTSGGVNEQFF. The V gene is TRBV5-1, the J gene TRBJ2-1; 12 positions agree with TRBD2. Germline values: CDR1 SGHRS, CDR2 YFSETQ. The CDR3 has 15 amino acids. Trimming took 4 bases from V and 7 from J; bases not matched to a gene: 6.

The V call is TRBV4-2, the J call TRBJ2-7; TRBD2 aligns across 12 bases. J lost 5 bases, V lost 0 bases, and 20 bases had no gene match. CDR3 size: 21 residues. The V gene's germline CDR1 is LGHNA and CDR2 YNFKEQ. The CDR3 sequence is CASSQDSAGLAGGPYFNEQYF. CDR3 in DNA: TGTGCCAGCAGCCAAGATTCGGCAGGGCTAGCGGGAGGGCCCTACTTCAACGAGCAGTACTTC.

This clonotype was counted ten times or more. V gene TRBV20-1 combines with J gene TRBJ2-5; TRBD2 matches 7 bases. The germline V gene encodes CDR1 DFQATT and CDR2 SNEGSKA (reference sequence). The CDR3 sequence is 16 residues long. V shed 6 bases, J shed 0 bases, and the junction held 13 bases outside the gene matches. CDR3 protein: CSAPGLADWYQETQYF. CDR3 coding DNA: TGCAGTGCCCCGGGCCTAGCGGACTGGTACCAAGAGACCCAGTACTTC.

This clonotype was picked up a small number of times. The chain is built from TRBV5-6 and TRBJ1-4, with 8 bases that match TRBD1. Trimming took 4 bases from V and 7 from J; bases not matched to a gene: 6. Looked up from germline, CDR1 is SGHDT and CDR2 is YYEEEE. The CDR3 runs 14 residues. CDR3 bases: TGTGCCAGCAGCCACTGGGACAGGAGTGAAAAACTGTTTTTT. Translating gives CASSHWDRSEKLFF. Together with reference TRBV5-6 and TRBJ1-4, the CDR3 gives the full variable domain: DAGVTQSPTHLIKTRGQQVTLRCSPKSGHDTVSWYQQALGQGPQFIFQYYEEEERQRGNFPDRFSGHQFPNYSSELNVNALLLGDSALYLCASSHWDRSEKLFFGSGTQLSVL.

This clonotype was observed a handful of times. The CDR3 protein is CASSLTRDRNNSPLHF. The CDR3 DNA follows: TGTGCCAGCAGTTTGACCCGGGACAGGAATAATTCACCCCTCCACTTT. This chain connects TRBV28 to TRBJ1-6; 8 bases line up with TRBD1. There are 16 residues in the CDR3. CDR1 MDHEN and CDR2 SYDVKM come from the germline V gene. Trimming took 3 bases from V and 5 from J; bases not matched to a gene: 6. The full variable domain, rest sourced from reference TRBV28 and TRBJ1-6, is DVKVTQSSRYLVKRTGEKVFLECVQDMDHENMFWYRQDPGLGLRLIYFSYDVKMKEKGDIPEGYSVSREKKERFSLILESASTNQTSMYLCASSLTRDRNNSPLHFGNGTRLTVT.

This clonotype was found a few times. CDR3 protein: CASRGGQQVGGYTF. For the CDR3, the DNA is TGTGCCAGCAGAGGCGGGCAACAGGTCGGAGGCTACACCTTC. The J gene is TRBJ1-2, the V gene TRBV27; possible D gene TRBD1, 5 bases. Between the trimmed V and J ends, which lost 6 bases and 8 bases, there was a span of 19 bases. The CDR3 length is 14 residues. Germline CDR1 reads MNHEY; CDR2 reads SMNVEV (reference sequence).

This clonotype showed up just a few times. The V and J genes are TRBV20-1 and TRBJ2-5; 7 positions agree with TRBD2. The CDR3 totals 13 residues. Germline CDR1 reads DFQATT; CDR2 reads SNEGSKA (reference sequence). The CDR3 nucleotides are TGCAGGGGAGCGGGGCAGGCTGAAGAGACCCAGTACTTC. As protein: CRGAGQAEETQYF.

This clonotype has at least ten counts. The chain is built from TRBV12-3 or TRBV12-4 and TRBJ2-7; 9 bases map to TRBD2. The CDR3 consists of 16 residues. Trimming cost V 0 bases and J 5 bases; bases outside gene matches: 8. CDR3 amino acids: CASSLAHSGSLHEQYF. CDR3 DNA: TGTGCCAGCAGTTTAGCGCATAGCGGGAGCCTCCACGAGCAGTACTTC.

This clonotype was seen many times. The chain has TRBV10-3 and TRBJ1-4; D is possibly TRBD1 (6 bases). With 4 bases removed from V and 5 bases from J, the gap between germline ends came to 14 bases. CDR1 and CDR2 (germline): ENHRY, SYGVKD. CDR3 length: 15 residues. The CDR3 sequence: CAISAQDRTNEKLFF. The CDR3 DNA follows: TGTGCCATCAGTGCTCAGGACAGAACAAATGAAAAACTGTTTTTT.

The table lists this clonotype with many counts. V is TRBV29-1 and J is TRBJ1-1; possibly TRBD1 for D (6 bases). Germline assignment: CDR1 SQVTM and CDR2 ANQGSEA. V lost 7 bases to trimming and J lost 4 bases, with 13 bases between them. This CDR3 is built from 12 residues. The CDR3 bases are TGCAGCGGTATGGACAGCCTCACTGAAGCTTTCTTT. It yields the protein CSGMDSLTEAFF.

This chain links TRBV10-3 with TRBJ1-6; 7 bases fit TRBD1. The CDR3 spans 16 residues. V trimming: 0 bases; J trimming: 6 bases; junction bases outside the gene matches: 5. Germline CDR1 ENHRY, CDR2 SYGVKD. The CDR3, as DNA: TGTGCCATCAGTGAGTCCGCACAGGGGATTAATTCACCCCTCCACTTT. It is translated as CAISESAQGINSPLHF.

This clonotype was recorded at least ten times. CDR3 nucleotide sequence: TGTGCCAGCAGCCTTCCACAGGGAACACCGAACACTGAAGCTTTCTTT. This gives the protein CASSLPQGTPNTEAFF. The chain is built from TRBV11-2 and TRBJ1-1; perhaps TRBD1 as D (6 bases). Trimming took 5 bases from V and 1 from J, leaving 17 bases between them. Germline V lookup: CDR1 SGHAT, CDR2 FQNNGV. This CDR3 spans 16 amino acids.

Written as DNA, the CDR3 is TGTGCCAGCTCACGTAACAGTTTCGATGAGCAGTTCTTC. As protein: CASSRNSFDEQFF. The J gene is TRBJ2-1, the V gene TRBV18, with no clear D. This CDR3 has 13 residues. Looked up from germline, CDR1 is KGHSH and CDR2 is LQKENI. V lost 4 bases, J lost 8 bases, and 12 bases lay in between.

This chain connects TRBV5-6 to TRBJ1-2, with 10 bases that match TRBD1. The CDR3 is made up of 15 amino acids. The junction had 9 bases not matched to a gene; V was cut back by 4 bases and J by 6 bases. The germline V gene has CDR1 SGHDT and CDR2 YYEEEE. The DNA for the CDR3 is TGTGCCAGCAGCGTCGGGACAGGGGCGTCTAATGGCTACACCTTC. The encoded protein is CASSVGTGASNGYTF.

In its sample, this clonotype was seen many times. The V gene is TRBV6-5, the J gene TRBJ1-3; a weak D match, TRBD1 (5 bases). This CDR3 region has 15 residues. Germline V gene data show CDR1 as MNHEY and CDR2 as SVGAGI. Deletions cut 0 bases from V and 4 bases from J, with 10 bases between. This CDR3 is CASSYSAGDGNTIYF. CDR3 in DNA: TGTGCCAGCAGTTACTCGGCGGGGGACGGAAACACCATATATTTT.

Ten or more counts support this clonotype. The chain combines TRBV20-1 with TRBJ2-4; TRBD1 matches at 8 bases. The CDR3 loop spans 14 amino acids. The V and J ends lost 6 bases and 5 bases, in that order; junction bases with no gene match: 9. CDR1 is DFQATT and CDR2 is SNEGSKA in the germline V gene (reference sequence). The CDR3, as DNA: TGCAGTGCGCGGGACAGGCAGTTAGAAAACATTCAGTACTTC. Amino acid sequence: CSARDRQLENIQYF.

The chain recombines TRBV28 with TRBJ2-7; 8 bases line up with TRBD2. Germline V gives CDR1 MDHEN, CDR2 SYDVKM. Unmatched junction bases numbered 10, after V lost 5 bases and J lost 4 bases. The CDR3 covers 15 residues. As DNA, the CDR3 is TGTGCCAGCAGTCCCTACACGGGACTAGGTTACGAGCAGTACTTC. This gives the protein CASSPYTGLGYEQYF.

J is TRBJ1-2 and V is TRBV29-1, with D hard to call. The CDR3 is 10 residues long. V was cut by 3 bases and J by 5 bases, with 4 bases left in between. CDR1 SQVTM and CDR2 ANQGSEA come from the germline V gene. As DNA, the CDR3 is TGCAGCGTTGACAGATATGGCTACACCTTC. Amino acid sequence: CSVDRYGYTF.

In this sample, this clonotype turned up many times. V usage is TRBV28 and J usage is TRBJ2-6; D possibly corresponds to TRBD1 (6 bases). V shed 5 bases and J shed 0 bases, with 11 bases lying between them. Per the germline V gene, CDR1 is MDHEN and CDR2 is SYDVKM. The CDR3 totals 16 residues. In DNA form, the CDR3 reads TGTGCCAGCAGTCCCTTGACAGGCTCTGGGGCCAACGTCCTGACTTTC. It specifies CASSPLTGSGANVLTF.

This clonotype was picked up many times. CDR3 coding DNA: TGTGCCAGCAGACCTGGTTGGCCTCAGCCCCAGCATTTT. This codes for CASRPGWPQPQHF. The rearrangement joins TRBV28 to TRBJ1-5; D unclear. V was clipped by 6 bases and J by 6 bases, with 12 bases between them. The germline V gene encodes CDR1 MDHEN and CDR2 SYDVKM. This CDR3 has 13 residues.

Many counts were recorded for this clonotype. This sequence joins TRBV12-3 or TRBV12-4 and TRBJ2-1; 12 bases align to TRBD2. The CDR3 spans 15 residues. The V segment lost 7 bases and the J segment 7 bases; nucleotides outside the gene matches: 8. In DNA, the CDR3 is TGTGCCAGCACCGGACTAGCGGGACGTGGTAATGAGCAGTTCTTC. This encodes CASTGLAGRGNEQFF.

This clonotype was recorded at least ten times. The chain employs TRBV15 and TRBJ2-1, with 9 bases matching TRBD2. CDR1 is LNHNV and CDR2 is YYDKDF in the germline V gene (reference sequence). This CDR3 has 17 residues. The V segment lost 2 bases and the J segment 2 bases; nucleotides outside the gene matches: 7. CDR3 sequence reads: CATSRRRLAATYNEQFF. Written as DNA, the CDR3 is TGTGCCACCAGCAGACGAAGACTAGCGGCTACCTACAATGAGCAGTTCTTC. Full variable domain (rest looked up from reference TRBV15 and TRBJ2-1): DAMVIQNPRYQVTQFGKPVTLSCSQTLNHNVMYWYQQKSSQAPKLLFHYYDKDFNNEADTPDNFQSRRPNTSFCFLDIRSPGLGDTAMYLCATSRRRLAATYNEQFFGPGTRLTVL.

This clonotype was recorded many times. The V call is TRBV20-1, the J call TRBJ2-5; D possibly uses TRBD1 or TRBD2 (5 bases each). Germline V gene lookup returns CDR1 DFQATT and CDR2 SNEGSKA (reference sequence). This CDR3 region has 12 residues. The CDR3 is CSSIRGAETQYF. The DNA of the CDR3 is TGCAGCTCAATTAGGGGAGCAGAGACCCAGTACTTC.

This clonotype was counted ten times or more. This chain connects TRBV6-5 to TRBJ2-7; unclear D gene. This CDR3 spans 14 amino acids. The V and J ends lost 1 base and 3 bases respectively, with 10 bases between them. The germline CDR1 and CDR2 sequences are MNHEY and SVGAGI. CDR3 in DNA: TGTGCCAGCAGTTACTATTCGCAGGACTACGAGCAGTACTTC. Protein sequence: CASSYYSQDYEQYF.